This TCR beta chain comes out of a study of blood T cells in healthy people across ages. A minimum of 6 micrograms of total RNA was extracted per sample. The CDR3 loop spans 13 amino acids. V lost 0 bases and J 0 bases, leaving 3 bases between the germline ends. In germline, CDR1 is DFQATT, CDR2 SNEGSKA (reference sequence). Combining a sample-barcoded 5' primer with a J-beta primer mix, a second PCR ran for 7 to 11 cycles. TCRdb redid the calling of the 5' RACE reads with MiXCR, one entry per CDR3 protein. This table has over 1,500,000 distinct CDR3 sequences, just under 50% appearing once. This TCR was sampled from a woman aged 35 to 49 in good health. The sample consisted of blood. The chain links TRBV20-1 to TRBJ1-5, with no clear D. This chain's CDR3 is CSARDASNQPQHF. The CDR3 region has the DNA TGCAGTGCTAGAGACGCTAGCAATCAGCCCCAGCATTTT.